This TCR beta chain emerged from a study of blood T cell repertoires in COVID-19. Study-level information: PBMCs, B-cell-depleted T cells, or T cells were the source of the cDNA or gDNA that made up the material.

This CDR3 has 12 amino acids. The germline V gene has CDR1 LNHDA and CDR2 SQIVND (reference sequence). With 9 bases removed from V and 5 bases from J, the gap between germline ends came to 13 bases. Per the study methods: Reference gene primer amplification gave estimated nucleated cell counts. TCRdb's copy holds only in-frame clones and misses some; the assay was immunoSEQ multiplex PCR. The DNA was the basis for D and trimming; V, J and clone size are from that table. The table shows 200,000 to 250,000 clones, with about 90% occurring only once. The chain combines TRBV19 with TRBJ1-1; possible D gene TRBD1, 5 bases. This receptor was identified in a man aged 55-75 years with COVID-19, enrolled during active disease. Sequenced sample: peripheral blood. CDR3 residues: CASLQGQTEAFF. In DNA form, the CDR3 reads TGTGCCAGCCTCCAGGGCCAAACTGAAGCTTTCTTT.